This T cell receptor delta chain was obtained from a study of gamma-delta chains in newborns, infants, children. Study as a whole: Polyclonal expansion of innate γδ T cells after birth follows microbial exposure.

In its sample, this clone was seen many times. Just one base apart from a much larger clone, this may be a read error. The sample holds other DNA sequences that translate to the same CDR3. The CDR3 has 16 residues. Per germline, CDR1 TSWWSYY and CDR2 QGS. TCRdb ran CATT on the reads. Of 3,000 to 3,500 delta-chain clones listed, 1% to 1.5% are singletons. Sequenced input: blood. This chain links TRDV1 with TRDJ2, with 9 bases aligning to TRDD3. The clonotype originates from a child who was a newborn, infant or young child, either healthy, febrile or measles-vaccinated (not recorded which). The CDR3 DNA follows: TGTGCTCTTGGGGAACTTCTGGGGGATTTGACAGCGCAACTCTTCTTT. Translated, it gives CALGELLGDLTAQLFF.